The rows below give T cell receptor beta chains drawn from one sample of a study of T cell repertoires in cytomegalovirus infection. Their specific antigens are unknown. TCRdb re-analysed the reads in MiXCR, keeping a single row per CDR3 protein. Among roughly 920,000 distinct CDR3 sequences, 25% to 40% were seen once, and the ten largest hold around an eighth. Specimen: cultured CD8+ T cells from PBMCs, collected from culture after CMV antigen stimulation. Every receptor here comes from a human donor in good health (CMV status not recorded). Some clones in this sample may be carry-over from other donors' samples. CDR3s include the opening cysteine and the closing phenylalanine or tryptophan. Each record gives: J gene, CDR3 length, V gene, CDR3 protein.

J: TRBJ2-7; length: 13; V: TRBV20-1; CDR3: CSAPRVAGAEQYF
J: TRBJ1-1; length: 16; V: TRBV14; CDR3: CASSRSGQGASTEAFF
J: TRBJ2-1; length: 11; V: TRBV12-5; CDR3: CASGWGHEQFF
J: TRBJ1-1; length: 16; V: TRBV5-4; CDR3: CASSAGTGEMNTEAFF
J: TRBJ2-3; length: 14; V: TRBV24-1; CDR3: CATSVGVLTDTQYF
J: TRBJ2-2; length: 14; V: TRBV4-2; CDR3: CASSQGGDGGELFF
J: TRBJ2-5; length: 17; V: TRBV7-4; CDR3: CASSSTEGTPYQETQYF
J: TRBJ2-1; length: 17; V: TRBV15; CDR3: CATSRGVSGASYNEQFF
J: TRBJ1-4; length: 16; V: TRBV4-3; CDR3: CASSQDRGGTNENLFF
J: TRBJ2-1; length: 16; V: TRBV7-8; CDR3: CASSLEGHPLRNEQFF
J: TRBJ1-1; length: 16; V: TRBV27; CDR3: CASSFTGVAMNTEAFF
J: TRBJ2-1; length: 16; V: TRBV6-2/TRBV6-3; CDR3: CASSAGTSVPYNEQFF
J: TRBJ1-5; length: 15; V: TRBV6-2/TRBV6-3; CDR3: CASRPFLVDHQPQHF
J: TRBJ2-1; length: 16; V: TRBV6-1; CDR3: CASTLTSGVLYNEQFF
J: TRBJ2-5; length: 15; V: TRBV6-1; CDR3: CASKVDLRGQETQYF
J: TRBJ2-1; length: 15; V: TRBV4-1; CDR3: CASSQERGGEDEQFF
J: TRBJ1-1; length: 16; V: TRBV5-1; CDR3: CASSPERGQMNTEAFF
J: TRBJ2-2; length: 15; V: TRBV24-1; CDR3: CATSDWTGHTGELFF
J: TRBJ2-5; length: 16; V: TRBV6-5; CDR3: CASSYSWTGTQETQYF
J: TRBJ1-1; length: 13; V: TRBV6-1; CDR3: CASRRGEVTEAFF
J: TRBJ1-3; length: 15; V: TRBV7-6; CDR3: CASDSMGAPGNTIYF
J: TRBJ2-6; length: 14; V: TRBV27; CDR3: CATAGGSGANVLTF
J: TRBJ2-3; length: 16; V: TRBV7-2; CDR3: CASSLGDRGYADTQYF
J: TRBJ2-2; length: 19; V: TRBV6-8; CDR3: CASSHDLRLAGANTGELFF
J: TRBJ1-6; length: 14; V: TRBV15; CDR3: CATSHGTYNSPLHF
J: TRBJ2-7; length: 14; V: TRBV9; CDR3: CASSPRLAPWEQYF
J: TRBJ2-2; length: 13; V: TRBV25-1; CDR3: CASSESVAGELFF
J: TRBJ1-1; length: 12; V: TRBV12-5; CDR3: CASGFTGTEAFF
J: TRBJ2-1; length: 15; V: TRBV7-6; CDR3: CASSFTGTGANEQFF
J: TRBJ1-1; length: 13; V: TRBV4-1; CDR3: CASSQQMNTEAFF
J: TRBJ1-5; length: 14; V: TRBV7-9; CDR3: CASTPPGVSQPQHF
J: TRBJ1-1; length: 14; V: TRBV19; CDR3: CASTPGNRGTEAFF
J: TRBJ2-2; length: 18; V: TRBV3-1; CDR3: CASSPGVSGGPGAGELFF
J: TRBJ2-3; length: 14; V: TRBV10-3; CDR3: CAISDPHHTDTQYF
J: TRBJ1-6; length: 18; V: TRBV3-1; CDR3: CASSQDNGVSSYNSPLHF
J: TRBJ2-5; length: 17; V: TRBV4-1; CDR3: CASSQDRGNPRQETQYF
J: TRBJ1-4; length: 14; V: TRBV6-2/TRBV6-3; CDR3: CASSYDSLYEKLFF
J: TRBJ2-7; length: 14; V: TRBV12-3/TRBV12-4; CDR3: CASNGQGIVYEQYF